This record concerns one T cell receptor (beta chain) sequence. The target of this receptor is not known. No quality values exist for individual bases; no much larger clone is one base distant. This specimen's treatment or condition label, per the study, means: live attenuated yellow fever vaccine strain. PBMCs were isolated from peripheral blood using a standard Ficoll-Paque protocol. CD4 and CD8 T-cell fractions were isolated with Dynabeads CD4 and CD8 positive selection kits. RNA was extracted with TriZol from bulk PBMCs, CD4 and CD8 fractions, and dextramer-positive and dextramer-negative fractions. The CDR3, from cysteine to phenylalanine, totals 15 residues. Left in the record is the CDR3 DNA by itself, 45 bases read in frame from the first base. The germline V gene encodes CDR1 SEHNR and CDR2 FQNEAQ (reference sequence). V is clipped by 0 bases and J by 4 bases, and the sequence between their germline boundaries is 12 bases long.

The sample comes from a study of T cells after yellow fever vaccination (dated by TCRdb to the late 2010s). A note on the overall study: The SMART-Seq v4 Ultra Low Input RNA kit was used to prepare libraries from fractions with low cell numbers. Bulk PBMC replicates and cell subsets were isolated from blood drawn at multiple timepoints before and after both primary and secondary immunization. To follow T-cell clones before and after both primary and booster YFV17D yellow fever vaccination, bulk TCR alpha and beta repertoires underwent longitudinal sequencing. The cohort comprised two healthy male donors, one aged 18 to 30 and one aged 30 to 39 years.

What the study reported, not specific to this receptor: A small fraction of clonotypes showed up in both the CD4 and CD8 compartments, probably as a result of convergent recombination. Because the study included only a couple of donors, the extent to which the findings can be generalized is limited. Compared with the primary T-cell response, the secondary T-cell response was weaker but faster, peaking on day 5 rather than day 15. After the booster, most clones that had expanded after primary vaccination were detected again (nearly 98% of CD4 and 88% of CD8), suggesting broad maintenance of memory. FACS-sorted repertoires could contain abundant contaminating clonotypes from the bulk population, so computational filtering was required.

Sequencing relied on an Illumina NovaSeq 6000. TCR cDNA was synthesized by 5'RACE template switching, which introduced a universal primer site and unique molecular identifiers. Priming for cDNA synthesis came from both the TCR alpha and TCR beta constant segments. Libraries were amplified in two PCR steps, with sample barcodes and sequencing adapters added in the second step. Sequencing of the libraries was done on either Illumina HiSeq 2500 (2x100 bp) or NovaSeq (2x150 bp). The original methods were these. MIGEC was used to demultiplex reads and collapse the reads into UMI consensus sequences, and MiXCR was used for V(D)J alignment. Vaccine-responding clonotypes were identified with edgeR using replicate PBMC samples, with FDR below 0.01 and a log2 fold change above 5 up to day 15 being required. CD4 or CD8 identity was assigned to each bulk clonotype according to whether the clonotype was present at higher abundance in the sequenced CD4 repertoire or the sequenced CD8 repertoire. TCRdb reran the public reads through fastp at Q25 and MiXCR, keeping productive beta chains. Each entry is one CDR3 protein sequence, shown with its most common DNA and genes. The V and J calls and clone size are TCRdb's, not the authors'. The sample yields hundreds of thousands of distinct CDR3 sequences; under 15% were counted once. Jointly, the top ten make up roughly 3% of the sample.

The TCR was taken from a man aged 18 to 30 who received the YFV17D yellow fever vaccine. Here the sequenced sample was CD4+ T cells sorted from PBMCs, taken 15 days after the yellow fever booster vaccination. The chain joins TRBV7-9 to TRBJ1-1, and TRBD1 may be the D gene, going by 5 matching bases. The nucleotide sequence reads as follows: TGTGCCAGCAGCTTAGCCGGGACGGGGAGCACTGAAGCTTTCTTT. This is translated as CASSLAGTGSTEAFF.